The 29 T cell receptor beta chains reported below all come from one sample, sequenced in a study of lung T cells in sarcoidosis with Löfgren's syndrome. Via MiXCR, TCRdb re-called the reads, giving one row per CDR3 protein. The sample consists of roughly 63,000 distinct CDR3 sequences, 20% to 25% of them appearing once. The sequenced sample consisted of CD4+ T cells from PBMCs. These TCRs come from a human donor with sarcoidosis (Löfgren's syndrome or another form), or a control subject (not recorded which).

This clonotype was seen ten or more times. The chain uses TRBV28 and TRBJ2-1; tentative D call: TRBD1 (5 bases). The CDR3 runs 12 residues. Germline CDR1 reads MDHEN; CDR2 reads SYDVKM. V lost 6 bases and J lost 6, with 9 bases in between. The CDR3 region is CASRRQPNEQFF. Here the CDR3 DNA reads TGTGCCAGCAGGCGACAGCCCAATGAGCAGTTCTTC.

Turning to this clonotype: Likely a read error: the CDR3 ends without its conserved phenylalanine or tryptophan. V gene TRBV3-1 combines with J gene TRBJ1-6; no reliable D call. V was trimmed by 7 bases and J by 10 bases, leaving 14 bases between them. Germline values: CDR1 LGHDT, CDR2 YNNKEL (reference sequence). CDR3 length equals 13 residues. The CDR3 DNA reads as TGTGCCAGCACCAAAACGACCGCCTCACCCCTCCACTCT. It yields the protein CASTKTTASPLHS.

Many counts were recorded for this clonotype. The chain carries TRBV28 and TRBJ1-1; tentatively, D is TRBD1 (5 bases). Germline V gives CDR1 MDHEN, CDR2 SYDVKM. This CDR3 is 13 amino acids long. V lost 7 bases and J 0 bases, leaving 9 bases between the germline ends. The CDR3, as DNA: TGTGCCAGCATCAGGGACTTGAACACTGAAGCTTTCTTT. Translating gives CASIRDLNTEAFF.

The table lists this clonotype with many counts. CDR3 in amino acids: CASSAGTGVSTDTQYF. CDR3 sequence (DNA): TGTGCCAGTAGTGCCGGGACAGGGGTTAGCACAGATACGCAGTATTTT. This chain joins TRBV19 and TRBJ2-3, with 10 nucleotides matching TRBD1. Germline V gives CDR1 LNHDA, CDR2 SQIVND (reference sequence). The CDR3 runs 16 residues. With 5 bases clipped from V and 0 bases from J, the junction kept 5 bases outside the gene matches.

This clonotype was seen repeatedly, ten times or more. In DNA, the CDR3 is TGTGCCAGCAGGCCGGCTAGCGGGAACGAGCAGTACTTC. This gives the protein CASRPASGNEQYF. The gene calls are TRBV6-1 and TRBJ2-7, with TRBD2 matching 9 bases. This CDR3 region has 13 residues. CDR1 is MNHNS, CDR2 SASEGT, per germline. The ends lost 6 bases at V and 5 bases at J; junction bases unmatched: 5.

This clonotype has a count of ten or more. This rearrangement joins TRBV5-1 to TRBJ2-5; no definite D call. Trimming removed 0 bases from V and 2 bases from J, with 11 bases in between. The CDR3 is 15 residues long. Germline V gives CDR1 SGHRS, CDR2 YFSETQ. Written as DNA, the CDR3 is TGCGCCAGCAGCTTGGTAGGCCTGATACAAGAGACCCAGTACTTC. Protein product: CASSLVGLIQETQYF.

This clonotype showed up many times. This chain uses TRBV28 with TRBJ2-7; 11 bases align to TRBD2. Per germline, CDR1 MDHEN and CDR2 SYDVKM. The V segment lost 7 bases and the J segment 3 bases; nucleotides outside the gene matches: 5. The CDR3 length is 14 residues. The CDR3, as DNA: TGTGCCAGCACTCCGGGACTAGCGGTCTACGAGCAGTACTTC. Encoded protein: CASTPGLAVYEQYF.

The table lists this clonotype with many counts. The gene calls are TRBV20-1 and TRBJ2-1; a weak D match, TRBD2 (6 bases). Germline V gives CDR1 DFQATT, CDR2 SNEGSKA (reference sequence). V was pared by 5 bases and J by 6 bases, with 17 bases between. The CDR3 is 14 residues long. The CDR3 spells CSAFKVVGSNEQFF. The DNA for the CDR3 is TGCAGTGCTTTCAAGGTAGTCGGGAGCAATGAGCAGTTCTTC.

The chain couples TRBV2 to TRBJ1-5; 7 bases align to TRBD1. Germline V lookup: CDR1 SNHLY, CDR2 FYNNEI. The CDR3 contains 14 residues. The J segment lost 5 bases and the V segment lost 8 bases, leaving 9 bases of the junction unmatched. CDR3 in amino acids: CASVEDRTYQPQHF. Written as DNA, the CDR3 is TGTGCCAGCGTGGAGGACAGGACTTATCAGCCCCAGCATTTT. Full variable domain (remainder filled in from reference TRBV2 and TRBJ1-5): EPEVTQTPSHQVTQMGQEVILRCVPISNHLYFYWYRQILGQKVEFLVSFYNNEISEKSEIFDDQFSVERPDGSNFTLKIRSTKLEDSAMYFCASVEDRTYQPQHFGDGTRLSIL.

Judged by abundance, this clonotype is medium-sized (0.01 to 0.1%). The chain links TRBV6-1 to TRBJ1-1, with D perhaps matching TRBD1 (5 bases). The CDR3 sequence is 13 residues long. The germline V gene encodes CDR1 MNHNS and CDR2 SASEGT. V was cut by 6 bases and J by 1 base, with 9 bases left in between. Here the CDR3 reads CASRRDRNTEAFF. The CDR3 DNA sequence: TGTGCCAGCAGGAGAGACAGGAACACTGAAGCTTTCTTT.

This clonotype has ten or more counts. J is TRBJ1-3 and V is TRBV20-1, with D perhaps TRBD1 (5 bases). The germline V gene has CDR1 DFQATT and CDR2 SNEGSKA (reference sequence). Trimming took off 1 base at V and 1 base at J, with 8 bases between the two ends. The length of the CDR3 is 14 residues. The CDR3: CSARAAGSGNTIYF. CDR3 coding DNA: TGCAGTGCTAGAGCTGCAGGGTCTGGAAACACCATATATTTT.

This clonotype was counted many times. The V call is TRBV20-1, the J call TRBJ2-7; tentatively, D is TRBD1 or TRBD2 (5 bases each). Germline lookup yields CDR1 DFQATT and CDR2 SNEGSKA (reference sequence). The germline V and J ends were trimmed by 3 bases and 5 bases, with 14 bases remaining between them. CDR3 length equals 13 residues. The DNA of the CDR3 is TGCAGTGCTAGGGGCTTCAGGGACGACGAGCAGTACGTC. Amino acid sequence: CSARGFRDDEQYV.

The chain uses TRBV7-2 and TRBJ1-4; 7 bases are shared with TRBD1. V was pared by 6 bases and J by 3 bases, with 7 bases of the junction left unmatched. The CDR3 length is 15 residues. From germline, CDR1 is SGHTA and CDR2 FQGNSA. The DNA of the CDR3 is TGTGCCAGCAGTTTCGACAGGGCTGCTAATGAAAAACTGTTTTTT. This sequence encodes CASSFDRAANEKLFF.

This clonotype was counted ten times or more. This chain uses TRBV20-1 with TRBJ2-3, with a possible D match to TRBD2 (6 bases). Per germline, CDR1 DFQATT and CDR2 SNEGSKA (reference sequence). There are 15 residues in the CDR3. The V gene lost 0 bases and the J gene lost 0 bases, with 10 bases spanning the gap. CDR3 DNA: TGCAGTGCTAGAGATCTCGGGAGCAGCACAGATACGCAGTATTTT. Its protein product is CSARDLGSSTDTQYF.

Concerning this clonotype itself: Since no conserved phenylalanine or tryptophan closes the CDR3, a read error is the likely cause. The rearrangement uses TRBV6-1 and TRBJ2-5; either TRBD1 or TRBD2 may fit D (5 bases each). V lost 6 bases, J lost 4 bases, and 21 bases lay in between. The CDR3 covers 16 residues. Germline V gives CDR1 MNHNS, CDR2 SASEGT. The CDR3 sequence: CASRDYSTAKRETQYS. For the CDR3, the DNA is TGTGCCAGCAGAGACTACTCGACAGCCAAAAGAGAGACCCAGTACTCC.

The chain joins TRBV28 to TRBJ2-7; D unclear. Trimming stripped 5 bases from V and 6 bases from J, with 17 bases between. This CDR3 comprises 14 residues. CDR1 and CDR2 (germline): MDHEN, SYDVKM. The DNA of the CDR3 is TGTGCCAGCAGTAAGGTGGCTACCGCTCTCGAGCAGTACTTC. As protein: CASSKVATALEQYF.

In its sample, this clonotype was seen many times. The chain's CDR3 is CASSQLPSGAYEQYV. The CDR3 nucleotides are TGCGCCAGCAGCCAACTTCCTTCAGGGGCCTACGAGCAGTACGTC. The V gene is TRBV4-1, the J gene TRBJ2-7, with D possibly TRBD1 on 6 matching bases. This CDR3 has 15 amino acids. Trimming removed 2 bases from V and 2 bases from J, with 13 bases in between. Germline CDR1 and CDR2: MGHRA and YSYEKL.

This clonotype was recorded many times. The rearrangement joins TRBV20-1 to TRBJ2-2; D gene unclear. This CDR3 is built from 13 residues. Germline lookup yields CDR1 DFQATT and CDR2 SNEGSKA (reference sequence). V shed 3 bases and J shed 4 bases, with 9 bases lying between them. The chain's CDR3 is CSASRPGTGELFF. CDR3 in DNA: TGCAGTGCTAGCAGGCCGGGCACCGGGGAGCTGTTTTTT.

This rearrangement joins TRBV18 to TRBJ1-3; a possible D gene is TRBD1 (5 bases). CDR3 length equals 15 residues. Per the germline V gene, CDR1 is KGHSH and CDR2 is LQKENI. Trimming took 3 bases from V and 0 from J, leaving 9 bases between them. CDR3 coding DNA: TGTGCCAGCTCACCGGGACTGATCTCTGGAAACACCATATATTTT. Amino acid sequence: CASSPGLISGNTIYF.

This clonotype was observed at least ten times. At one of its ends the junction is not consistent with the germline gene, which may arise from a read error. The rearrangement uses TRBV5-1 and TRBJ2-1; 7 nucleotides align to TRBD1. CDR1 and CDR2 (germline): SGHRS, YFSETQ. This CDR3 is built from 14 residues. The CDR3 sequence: CASSLGTDYNEQFF. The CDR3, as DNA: TGTGCCAGCAGCTTGGGGACAGACTACAATGAGCAGTTCTTC.

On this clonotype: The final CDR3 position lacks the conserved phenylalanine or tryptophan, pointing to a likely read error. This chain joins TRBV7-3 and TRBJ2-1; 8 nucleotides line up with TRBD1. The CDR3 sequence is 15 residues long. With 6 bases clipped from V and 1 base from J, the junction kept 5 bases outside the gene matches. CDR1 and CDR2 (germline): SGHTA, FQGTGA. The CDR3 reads CASSLRQGSYNEQFL. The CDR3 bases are TGTGCCAGCAGTCTCAGACAGGGGTCCTACAATGAGCAGTTCCTC.

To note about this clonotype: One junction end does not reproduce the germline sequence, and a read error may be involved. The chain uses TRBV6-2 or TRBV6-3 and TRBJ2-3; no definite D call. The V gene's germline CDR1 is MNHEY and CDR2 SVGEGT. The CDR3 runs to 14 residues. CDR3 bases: TGTGCCGGCAGTGGTCCGATTACCGGAGACACGCAGTATTTT. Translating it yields CAGSGPITGDTQYF.

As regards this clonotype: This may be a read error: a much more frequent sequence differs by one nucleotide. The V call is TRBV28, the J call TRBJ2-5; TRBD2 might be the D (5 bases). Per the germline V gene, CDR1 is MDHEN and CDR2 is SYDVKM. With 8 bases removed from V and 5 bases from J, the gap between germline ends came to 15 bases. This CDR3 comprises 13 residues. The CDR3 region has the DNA TGTGCCAGCGGTACTAGTCTAGCCGAGACCCAGTACTTC. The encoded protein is CASGTSLAETQYF.

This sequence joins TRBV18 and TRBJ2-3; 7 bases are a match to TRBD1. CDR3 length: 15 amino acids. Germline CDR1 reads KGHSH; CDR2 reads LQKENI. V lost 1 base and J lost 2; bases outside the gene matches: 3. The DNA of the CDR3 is TGTGCCAGCTCACCACAGGGGGCTTCCACAGATACGCAGTATTTT. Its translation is CASSPQGASTDTQYF.

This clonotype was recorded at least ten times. CDR3 residues: CASRWTVNTEAFF. DNA of the CDR3: TGTGCCAGCAGATGGACGGTTAACACTGAAGCTTTCTTT. The V and J genes are TRBV6-1 and TRBJ1-1, with D hard to call. Germline CDR1 is MNHNS and CDR2 is SASEGT. V lost 6 bases and J 2 bases, leaving 10 bases between the germline ends. The CDR3 totals 13 residues.

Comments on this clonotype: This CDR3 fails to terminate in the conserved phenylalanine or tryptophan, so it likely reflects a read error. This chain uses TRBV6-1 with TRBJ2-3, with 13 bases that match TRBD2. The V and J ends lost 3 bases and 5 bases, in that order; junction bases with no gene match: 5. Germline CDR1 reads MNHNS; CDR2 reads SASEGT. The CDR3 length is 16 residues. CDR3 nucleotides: TGTGCCAGCAGTGAGAGAGGACTAGCGGGAGTAGATACGCAGTATCTT. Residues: CASSERGLAGVDTQYL.

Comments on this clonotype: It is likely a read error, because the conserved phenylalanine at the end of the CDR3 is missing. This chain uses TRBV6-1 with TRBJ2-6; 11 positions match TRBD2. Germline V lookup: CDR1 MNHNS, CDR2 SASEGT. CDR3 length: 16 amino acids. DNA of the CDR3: TGTGCCAGCATAGCTAGCGGGGGGACCGGGGCCAATGTCCTGACTCTC. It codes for CASIASGGTGANVLTL.

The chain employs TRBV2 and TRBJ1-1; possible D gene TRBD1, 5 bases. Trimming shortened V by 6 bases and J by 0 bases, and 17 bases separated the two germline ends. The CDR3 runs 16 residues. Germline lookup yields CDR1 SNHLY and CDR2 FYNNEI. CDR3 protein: CASRIQGPSMNTEAFF. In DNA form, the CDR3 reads TGTGCCAGCAGGATTCAGGGACCCTCAATGAACACTGAAGCTTTCTTT.

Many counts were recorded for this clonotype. This CDR3 is CASSPAGSGNTIYF. The CDR3 DNA sequence: TGTGCCAGCAGCCCAGCGGGCTCTGGAAACACCATATATTTT. The chain carries TRBV11-2 and TRBJ1-3; unclear D gene. The CDR3 is 14 residues long. Germline loops: CDR1 SGHAT, CDR2 FQNNGV. Trimming removed 5 bases from V and 0 bases from J, with 8 bases in between.